Listed here are 25 T cell receptor beta chains from one sample, sequenced in a study of cytomegalovirus exposure and HLA in healthy donors. The PCR ran on 60 Vbeta and 13 Jbeta primers. Sequencing was performed with immunoSEQ multiplex PCR; in TCRdb, only in-frame clones are kept and a portion is missing. This sample has approximately 89,000 clones, with more than 75% found just once. The sequenced sample was PBMCs. These receptor sequences come from a human donor in good health.

The chain carries TRBV6-1 and TRBJ1-4; D is possibly TRBD1 (5 bases). From germline, CDR1 is MNHNS and CDR2 SASEGT. The CDR3 contains 12 residues. Trimming shortened V by 8 bases and J by 7 bases, and 11 bases separated the two germline ends. The CDR3 bases are TGTGCCAGCCGGGCAGGGTCTGAAAAACTGTTTTTT. Protein: CASRAGSEKLFF.

The chain recombines TRBV7-2 with TRBJ1-2; a weak D match, TRBD1 (5 bases). Trimming took 2 bases from V and 5 from J, leaving 18 bases between them. The CDR3 contains 16 residues. Looked up from germline, CDR1 is SGHTA and CDR2 is FQGNSA. CDR3 bases: TGTGCCAGCAGCTTAAGTATGGGGGAGGCATATTATGGCTACACCTTC. Its translation is CASSLSMGEAYYGYTF.

The chain is built from TRBV19 and TRBJ1-1; 7 positions match TRBD1. With 5 bases clipped from V and 8 bases from J, the junction kept 5 bases outside the gene matches. This CDR3 has 12 residues. Per the germline V gene, CDR1 is LNHDA and CDR2 is SQIVND (reference sequence). The CDR3 DNA reads as TGTGCCAGTAGTTTGATGACAGGGGAAGCTTTCTTT. Its translation: CASSLMTGEAFF.

V is TRBV5-4 and J is TRBJ2-7, with TRBD1 as a possible D gene (6 bases). Germline V gene data show CDR1 as SGHNT and CDR2 as YYREEE (reference sequence). CDR3 length equals 15 residues. Trimming left V 7 bases short and J 0 bases short, with 17 bases between. CDR3 in amino acids: CASGPDSRSSYEQYF. CDR3 sequence (DNA): TGTGCCAGCGGCCCGGACAGCCGGAGCTCCTACGAGCAGTACTTC.

The chain carries TRBV27 and TRBJ2-3, with TRBD1 identical over 10 bases. J lost 2 bases, V lost 7 bases, and 9 bases had no gene match. The CDR3 runs 16 residues. CDR1 is MNHEY, CDR2 SMNVEV, per germline (reference sequence). The CDR3 here is CASTQDRGGTTDTQYF. The CDR3, as DNA: TGTGCCAGCACCCAGGACAGGGGGGGGACCACAGATACGCAGTATTTT.

The chain couples TRBV19 to TRBJ1-5; D unresolved. CDR3 length: 13 residues. V was pared by 1 base and J by 3 bases, with 4 bases between. CDR1 is LNHDA, CDR2 SQIVND, per germline (reference sequence). CDR3 in amino acids: CASSIGVNQPQHF. DNA for the CDR3: TGTGCCAGTAGTATAGGAGTCAATCAGCCCCAGCATTTT.

CDR3: CASSQDRQGANEQFF. In DNA, the CDR3 is TGCGCCAGCAGCCAAGACCGACAGGGAGCCAATGAGCAGTTCTTC. This sequence joins TRBV4-1 and TRBJ2-1; 7 bases are a match to TRBD1. This CDR3 comprises 15 residues. Germline V gives CDR1 MGHRA, CDR2 YSYEKL. After removal of 0 bases from V and 6 bases from J, the junction contained 5 bases not matched to a gene.

This chain uses TRBV28 with TRBJ1-1; TRBD1 aligns across 8 bases. V gave up 5 bases and J gave up 4 bases; unmatched junction bases: 9. The CDR3 is 15 amino acids. The germline gives CDR1 MDHEN, CDR2 SYDVKM. The CDR3 coding sequence is TGTGCCAGCAGTCCCCAGCAGGGGGCGTCCACTGAAGCTTTCTTT. Translation gives CASSPQQGASTEAFF.

The rearrangement links TRBV30 to TRBJ1-2, with TRBD1 matching over 9 bases. This CDR3 is 13 amino acids long. The trim removed 3 bases at V and 8 bases at J, leaving 7 bases unmatched. Germline V lookup: CDR1 GTSNPN, CDR2 SVGIG (reference sequence). The CDR3 bases are TGTGCCTGGAGCTACAGGGGGCTAGGGGGCTACACCTTC. Translated, it gives CAWSYRGLGGYTF.

CDR3 nucleotides: TGTGCCAGCAGCCCCCGGCCCCGAGGAGGGGAAGGCTACACCTTC. Translated: CASSPRPRGGEGYTF. This sequence joins TRBV27 and TRBJ1-2; TRBD1 is a possible D gene (5 bases). CDR1 is MNHEY, CDR2 SMNVEV, per germline (reference sequence). The CDR3 totals 15 residues. V gave up 6 bases and J gave up 8 bases, with 22 bases separating them.

This chain connects TRBV5-6 to TRBJ2-5; TRBD1 matches 7 bases. The germline V gene has CDR1 SGHDT and CDR2 YYEEEE. The CDR3 is 14 amino acids. V dropped 4 bases and J dropped 5; count of bases not matched to a gene: 8. Here the CDR3 DNA reads TGTGCCAGCAGCACAGGGGCTACTGGGGAGACCCAGTACTTC. It specifies CASSTGATGETQYF.

This clone came up a few times. This chain uses TRBV6-6 with TRBJ2-7; D perhaps matches TRBD2 (5 bases). From germline, CDR1 is MNHNY and CDR2 SVGAGI (reference sequence). Trimming removed 5 bases at V and 3 bases at J, with 11 bases between. The CDR3 contains 13 residues. CDR3 DNA sequence: TGTGCCAGCAGTATCCGAGAGGGCTACGAGCAGTACTTC. Translated: CASSIREGYEQYF.

The rearrangement joins TRBV18 to TRBJ1-1, with 9 positions matching TRBD1. CDR1 and CDR2 from the germline V gene are KGHSH and LQKENI. The CDR3 loop spans 16 amino acids. With 1 base clipped from V and 1 base from J, the junction kept 4 bases outside the gene matches. CDR3 region: CASSPQGTGPNTEAFF. For the CDR3, the DNA is TGTGCCAGCTCACCACAAGGGACAGGGCCGAACACTGAAGCTTTCTTT. The full variable domain, its missing parts supplied by reference TRBV18 and TRBJ1-1, is NAGVMQNPRHLVRRRGQEARLRCSPMKGHSHVYWYRQLPEEGLKFMVYLQKENIIDESGMPKERFSAEFPKEGPSILRIQQVVRGDSAAYFCASSPQGTGPNTEAFFGQGTRLTVV.

The CDR3 DNA follows: TGTGCCAGCAGCGTAGTGGACAGGGCTTACAATGAGCAGTTCTTC. It yields the protein CASSVVDRAYNEQFF. The chain employs TRBV9 and TRBJ2-1; 8 positions agree with TRBD1. The CDR3 length is 15 residues. The junction had 3 bases not matched to a gene; V was cut back by 0 bases and J by 4 bases. Germline V lookup: CDR1 SGDLS, CDR2 YYNGEE.

The rearrangement links TRBV28 to TRBJ2-1, with 9 bases matching TRBD1. This CDR3 has 15 residues. Germline CDR1 MDHEN, CDR2 SYDVKM. The V and J ends lost 6 bases and 7 bases, in that order; junction bases with no gene match: 10. CDR3 bases: TGTGCCAGCAGACTGGGGACAGGGTACGTGAATGAGCAGTTCTTC. This gives the protein CASRLGTGYVNEQFF.

Only one count was recorded for this clone. This sequence joins TRBV10-2 and TRBJ1-2, with a weak D call TRBD1 (6 bases). The CDR3 extends over 16 amino acids. CDR1 is WSHSY, CDR2 SAAADI, per germline. Trimming took 0 bases from V and 8 from J, leaving 19 bases between them. In nucleotides, the CDR3 is TGCGCCAGCAGTGAGTCTCGGAGGAACAGGGAGGGAGGCTACACCTTC. It encodes CASSESRRNREGGYTF.

This chain uses TRBV5-1 with TRBJ2-3, with 7 bases fitting TRBD2. This CDR3 is built from 15 residues. V lost 0 bases to trimming and J lost 3 bases; unmatched junction nucleotides: 4. CDR1 SGHRS and CDR2 YFSETQ come from the germline V gene. The CDR3 DNA reads as TGCGCCAGCAGCTTGGTCCAGCGGGAAACAGATACGCAGTATTTT. It is translated as CASSLVQRETDTQYF.

This chain links TRBV5-4 with TRBJ2-1, with 8 bases matching TRBD2. This CDR3 spans 15 amino acids. V lost 4 bases, J lost 4 bases, and 7 bases stayed unmatched. The germline V gene has CDR1 SGHNT and CDR2 YYREEE (reference sequence). CDR3 DNA: TGTGCCAGCAGCCCTAATAGCGGGATTTACAATGAGCAGTTCTTC. Translation: CASSPNSGIYNEQFF.

V gene TRBV25-1 combines with J gene TRBJ2-1; D is unclear. The CDR3 totals 13 residues. V shed 8 bases and J shed 6 bases, with 14 bases lying between them. Germline V gene lookup returns CDR1 MGHDK and CDR2 SYGVNS. CDR3 residues: CASAAEWLNEQFF. In DNA form, the CDR3 reads TGTGCCAGCGCCGCGGAATGGCTCAATGAGCAGTTCTTC. The variable domain in full, completed from reference TRBV25-1 and TRBJ2-1, reads EADIYQTPRYLVIGTGKKITLECSQTMGHDKMYWYQQDPGMELHLIHYSYGVNSTEKGDLSSESTVSRIRTEHFPLTLESARPSHTSQYLCASAAEWLNEQFFGPGTRLTVL.

V is TRBV6-6 and J is TRBJ1-2, with D tentatively TRBD1 (6 bases). V lost 7 bases and J 0 bases, leaving 12 bases between the germline ends. The germline V gene encodes CDR1 MNHNY and CDR2 SVGAGI (reference sequence). This CDR3 has 14 residues. The CDR3, as DNA: TGTGCCAGCATTACGGGACACTCTAACTATGGCTACACCTTC. Encoded protein: CASITGHSNYGYTF.

V gene TRBV7-2 combines with J gene TRBJ2-7, with a possible D match to TRBD1 (6 bases). The length of the CDR3 is 12 residues. The germline V and J ends were trimmed by 4 bases and 4 bases, with 8 bases remaining between them. From germline, CDR1 is SGHTA and CDR2 FQGNSA. The CDR3, as DNA: TGTGCCAGCAGCTACACAGGGTACGAGCAGTACTTC. It encodes CASSYTGYEQYF. Variable domain in full (rest from reference TRBV7-2 and TRBJ2-7): GAGVSQSPSNKVTEKGKDVELRCDPISGHTALYWYRQSLGQGLEFLIYFQGNSAPDKSGLPSDRFSAERTGGSVSTLTIQRTQQEDSAVYLCASSYTGYEQYFGPGTRLTVT.

The CDR3 nucleotides read TGTGCCAGCAGCTTTCGCTCCGGCGGGTCCTACAATGAGCAGTTCTTC. The encoded protein is CASSFRSGGSYNEQFF. The rearrangement links TRBV7-3 to TRBJ2-1; perhaps TRBD2 as D (5 bases). V lost 3 bases to trimming and J lost 1 base, with 13 bases between them. CDR3 size: 16 residues. Looked up from germline, CDR1 is SGHTA and CDR2 is FQGTGA.

V gene TRBV25-1 combines with J gene TRBJ1-4, with unresolved D. Germline V gene sequence: CDR1 MGHDK, CDR2 SYGVNS. The CDR3 spans 15 residues. V was cut by 4 bases and J by 8 bases, with 17 bases left in between. The CDR3 nucleotides read TGTGCCAGCAGTGGCCTCGGGGTCTCCAAAGAAAAACTGTTTTTT. This translates into CASSGLGVSKEKLFF.

The V and J genes are TRBV2 and TRBJ2-1, with TRBD2 matching 10 bases. There are 16 residues in the CDR3. V shed 8 bases and J 4 bases; nucleotides not matched to a gene: 11. CDR1 is SNHLY and CDR2 is FYNNEI in the germline V gene. CDR3 protein: CASSFSGLASYNEQFF. The CDR3 DNA reads TGTGCCAGCTCGTTCTCGGGACTAGCGAGTTACAATGAGCAGTTCTTC.

The CDR3 DNA follows: TGTGCCAGCAGCGGAATAAGCGGGAGCTCCTACAATGAGCAGTTCTTC. Its translation: CASSGISGSSYNEQFF. The genes are TRBV9 and TRBJ2-1, with 8 bases that match TRBD2. Germline loops: CDR1 SGDLS, CDR2 YYNGEE. V shed 3 bases, J shed 0 bases, and the junction held 5 bases outside the gene matches. This CDR3 is 16 amino acids long.